This is a list of T cell receptor beta chains from one sample in a study of T cell responses to AZD1222 COVID-19 vaccine. TCRdb's table, derived via immunoSEQ multiplex PCR, lists solely in-frame clones and lacks some. The sample records about 120,000 clones, approximately 87% being singletons. The sequenced sample was peripheral blood, obtained on day 0 of AZD1222 vaccination. Receptor source: an adult in good health. Each CDR3 is given without its conserved first and last residue.

TRBV10-3	TRBJ1-1	AISVGSMNTEAF
TRBV7-9	TRBJ2-3	ASSWGGLPVGTDTQY
TRBV5-1	TRBJ2-1	ASSSGLAGGYNEQF
TRBV19	TRBJ1-3	ASSMWGVGNTIY
TRBV5-6	TRBJ2-7	ASSLRTMGFYEQY
TRBV2	TRBJ2-7	ASSEAGETQ
TRBV25-1	TRBJ1-4	ASSVGRVNEKLF
TRBV28	TRBJ1-1	ASSVNTEAF
TRBV7-9	TRBJ2-1	ASSLVGGYNEQF
TRBV18	TRBJ2-7	ASSPTGGYEQY
TRBV7-9	TRBJ2-1	ASFRDRGSHEQF
TRBV29-1	TRBJ1-1	SVGGGGTEAF
TRBV5-1	TRBJ2-3	ASSPGLAGLGTDTQY
TRBV7-9	TRBJ1-2	ASNVDGASRSYT
TRBV6-5	TRBJ1-5	ASSTGGGYQPQH
TRBV28	TRBJ1-2	ASWAGSNYGYT
TRBV3-1/TRBV3-2	TRBJ2-3	ASSQGPATDTQY
TRBV5-1	TRBJ2-7	ASSDSLAGGPAYEQY
TRBV19	TRBJ2-1	ASSILFPKLTSGQYNEQF
TRBV7-9	TRBJ1-2	ASSPVGTDAKGYT
TRBV6-2/TRBV6-3	TRBJ1-4	ASSTDGGSEKLF
TRBV6-5	TRBJ1-5	ASRKGARGNQPQH
TRBV28	TRBJ2-6	ASSLSPEGANVLT
TRBV7-2	TRBJ1-5	ASSILGQGFDQPQH
TRBV7-9	TRBJ1-4	ASSFQDRGEKLF
TRBV6-2/TRBV6-3	TRBJ2-3	ASSYSGGPPTDTQY
TRBV5-4	TRBJ2-7	ASSLSGGASTYEQY
TRBV28	TRBJ1-3	ASSPRAPSTIY
TRBV28	TRBJ2-2	ASSIQGAWTGELF